The subject of this entry is one T cell receptor beta chain. What it recognizes is unknown. A much more abundant neighbour one base away suggests this may be a read error. HTBI primers from iRepertoire and Arm-PCR of CDR3 regions yielded the TCR beta libraries. Original analysis: Throughout the samples, researchers identified 55 to 65 TRBV and about 15 TRBJ segments. One entry per CDR3 protein results from TCRdb running MiXCR on the multiplex PCR reads. These V and J calls derive from TCRdb rather than the authors' analysis. The sample records 440,000 or so distinct CDR3 sequences, less than 20% being singletons. Specified time point: newly diagnosed GD, antithyroid drugs for less than 3 months. RNA extracted from PBMCs served as the sequencing template. V lost 8 bases and J lost 11; bases outside the gene matches: 21. The CDR3 totals 16 residues. Germline assignment: CDR1 MNHNS and CDR2 SASEGT. This sample is drawn from a study of regulatory T cells in long-lasting Graves disease. Across the study: Antithyroid drug use was under 3 months in newly diagnosed Graves' patients. Regarding the study as a whole: Persistent disease favored TRBV28, TRBJ1-2 and TRBJ2-5.

The same sample was also used in a study of T cells in Graves' hyperthyroidism and ophthalmopathy. As that study records: Ophthalmopathy, which appeared later, was predicted by the model a median about 6 months before onset.

Sequencing used peripheral blood mononuclear cells (PBMCs), obtained at new diagnosis, from a patient treated with antithyroid drugs. The V gene is TRBV6-1, the J gene TRBJ2-5; TRBD1 matches at 9 bases. The clonotype comes from a woman aged 30 to 39 with Graves disease. The CDR3 DNA follows: TGTGCCAGCTTTGACCGGACAGGGGAGGGATACAATGAGCAGTACTTC. Translating gives CASFDRTGEGYNEQYF.